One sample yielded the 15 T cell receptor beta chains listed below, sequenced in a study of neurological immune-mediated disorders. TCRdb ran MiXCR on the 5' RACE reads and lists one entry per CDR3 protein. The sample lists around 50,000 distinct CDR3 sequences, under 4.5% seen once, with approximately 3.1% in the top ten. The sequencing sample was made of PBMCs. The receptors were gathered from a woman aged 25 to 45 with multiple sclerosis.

CDR3 region: CAISESGYEQYF. CDR3 bases: TGTGCCATCAGTGAGTCAGGCTACGAGCAGTACTTC. The chain recombines TRBV10-3 with TRBJ2-7, with D unresolved. The length of the CDR3 is 12 residues. The germline CDR1 and CDR2 sequences are ENHRY and SYGVKD. The V end lost 0 bases, the J end lost 3 bases, and 3 bases lay between the germline ends.

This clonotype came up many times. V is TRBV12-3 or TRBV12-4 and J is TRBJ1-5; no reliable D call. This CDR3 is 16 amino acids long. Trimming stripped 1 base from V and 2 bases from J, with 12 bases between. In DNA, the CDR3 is TGTGCCAGCAGTTTAGTGGAGGGAGCGGGCAATCAGCCCCAGCATTTT. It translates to CASSLVEGAGNQPQHF.

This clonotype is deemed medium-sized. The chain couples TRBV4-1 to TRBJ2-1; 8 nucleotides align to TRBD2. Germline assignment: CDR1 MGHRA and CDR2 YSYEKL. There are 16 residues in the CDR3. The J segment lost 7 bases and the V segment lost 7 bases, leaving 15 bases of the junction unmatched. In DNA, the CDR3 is TGCGCCAGCACCCCCTCAACGGGGGGGCGGTGGAATGAGCAGTTCTTC. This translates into CASTPSTGGRWNEQFF.

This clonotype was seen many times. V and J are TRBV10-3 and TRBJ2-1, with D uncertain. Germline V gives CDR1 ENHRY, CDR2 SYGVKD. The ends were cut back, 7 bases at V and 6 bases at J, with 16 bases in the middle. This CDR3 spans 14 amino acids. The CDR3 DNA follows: TGTGCCATCACCCTCGGTGGAGACGGCAATGAGCAGTTCTTC. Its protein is CAITLGGDGNEQFF.

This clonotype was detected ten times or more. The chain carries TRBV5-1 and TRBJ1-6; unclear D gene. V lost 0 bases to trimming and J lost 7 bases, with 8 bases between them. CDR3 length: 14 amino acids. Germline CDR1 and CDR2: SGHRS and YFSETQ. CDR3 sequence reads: CASSLGGVNSPLHF. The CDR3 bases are TGCGCCAGCAGCTTGGGAGGTGTCAATTCACCCCTCCACTTT.

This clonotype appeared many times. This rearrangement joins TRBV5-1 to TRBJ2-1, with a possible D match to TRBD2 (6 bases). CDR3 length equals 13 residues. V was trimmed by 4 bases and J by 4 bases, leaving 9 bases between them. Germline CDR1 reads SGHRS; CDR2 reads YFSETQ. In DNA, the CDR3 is TGCGCCAGCAGCAACGGGGGTTACAATGAGCAGTTCTTC. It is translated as CASSNGGYNEQFF.

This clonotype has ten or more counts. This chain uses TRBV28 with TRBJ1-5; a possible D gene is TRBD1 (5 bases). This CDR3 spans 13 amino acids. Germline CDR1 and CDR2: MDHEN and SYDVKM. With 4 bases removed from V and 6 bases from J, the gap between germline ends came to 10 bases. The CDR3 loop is CASSWGGGQPQHF. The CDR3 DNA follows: TGTGCCAGCAGTTGGGGCGGTGGTCAGCCCCAGCATTTT.

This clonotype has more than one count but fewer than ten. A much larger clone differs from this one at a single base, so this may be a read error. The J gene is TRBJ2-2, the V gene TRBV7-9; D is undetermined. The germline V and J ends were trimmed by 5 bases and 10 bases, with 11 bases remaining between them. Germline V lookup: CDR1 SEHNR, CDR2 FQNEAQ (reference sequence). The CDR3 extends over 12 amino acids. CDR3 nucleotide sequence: TGTGCCAGCAGCACATACGGAGAGGAGCTGTTTTTT. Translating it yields CASSTYGEELFF.

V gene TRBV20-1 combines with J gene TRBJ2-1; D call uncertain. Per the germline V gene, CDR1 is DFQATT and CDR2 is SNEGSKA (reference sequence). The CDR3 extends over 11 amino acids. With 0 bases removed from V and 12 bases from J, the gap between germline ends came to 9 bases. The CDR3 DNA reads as TGCAGTGCTAGAGATTCCCCAGGGCAGTTCTTC. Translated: CSARDSPGQFF.

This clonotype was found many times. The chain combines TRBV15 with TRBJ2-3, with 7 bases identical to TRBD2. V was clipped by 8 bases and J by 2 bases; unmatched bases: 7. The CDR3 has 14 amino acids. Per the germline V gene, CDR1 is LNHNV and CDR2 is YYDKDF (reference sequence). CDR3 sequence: CATLRDYATDTQYF. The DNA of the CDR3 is TGTGCCACCCTCCGGGACTATGCCACAGATACGCAGTATTTT.

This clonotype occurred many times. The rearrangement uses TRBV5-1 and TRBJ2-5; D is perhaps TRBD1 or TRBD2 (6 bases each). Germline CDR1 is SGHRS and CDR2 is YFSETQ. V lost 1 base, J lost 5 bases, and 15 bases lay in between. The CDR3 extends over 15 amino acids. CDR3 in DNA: TGCGCCAGCAGCTTGTCCGGGGGCGGAGGGGAGACCCAGTACTTC. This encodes CASSLSGGGGETQYF.

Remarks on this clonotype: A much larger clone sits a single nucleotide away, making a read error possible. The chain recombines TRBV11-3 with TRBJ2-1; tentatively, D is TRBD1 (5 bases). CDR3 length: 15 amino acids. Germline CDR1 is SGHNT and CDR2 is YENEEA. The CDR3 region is CSSSSQGTPYNEQFF. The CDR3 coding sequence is TGTTCCAGCAGCTCCCAGGGTACCCCCTACAATGAGCAGTTCTTC.

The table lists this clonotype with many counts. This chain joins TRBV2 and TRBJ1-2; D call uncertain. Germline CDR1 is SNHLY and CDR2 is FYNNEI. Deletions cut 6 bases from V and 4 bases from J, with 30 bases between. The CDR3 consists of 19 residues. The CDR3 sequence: CASSEKGQNLRLWGYGYTF. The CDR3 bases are TGTGCCAGCAGCGAAAAAGGGCAGAATCTCCGCCTTTGGGGCTATGGCTACACCTTC.

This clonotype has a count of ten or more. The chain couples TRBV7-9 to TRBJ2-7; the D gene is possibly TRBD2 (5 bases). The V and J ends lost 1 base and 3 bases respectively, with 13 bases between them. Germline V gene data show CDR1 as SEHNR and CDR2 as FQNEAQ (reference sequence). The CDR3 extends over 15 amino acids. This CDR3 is CASSLEFPSLYEQYF. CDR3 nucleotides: TGTGCCAGCAGCTTAGAGTTCCCTAGCCTCTACGAGCAGTACTTC.

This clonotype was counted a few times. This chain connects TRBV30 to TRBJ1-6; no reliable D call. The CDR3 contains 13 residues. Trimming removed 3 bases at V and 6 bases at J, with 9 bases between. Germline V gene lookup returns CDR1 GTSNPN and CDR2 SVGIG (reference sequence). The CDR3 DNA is TGTGCCTGGAGCACAGCCCCTAATTCACCCCTCCACTTT. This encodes CAWSTAPNSPLHF.